The rows below give T cell receptor beta chains drawn from one sample of a study of T-cell memory formation after mild COVID-19. MiXCR was run by TCRdb on the 5' RACE reads, yielding one entry per CDR3 protein. Among hundreds of thousands of distinct CDR3 sequences listed, around 21% were seen once. Sequencing input: PBMCs or a T cell subset sorted from them (not recorded which). The source of these receptors is an adult woman who had mild COVID-19 (a few samples of this study predate the infection). Cell type and time point are not known. CDR3s leave out the opening cysteine and the closing phenylalanine or tryptophan. Fields, in order: CDR3 protein, V gene, CDR3 length.

ASRLPPGDTQY | TRBV6-2/TRBV6-3 | 11
ASSQRGGGYEQY | TRBV6-5 | 12
ATSSRSRGPVDPPDEQY | TRBV15 | 17
ATADGHEQY | TRBV15 | 9
SAGDRTSGNTIY | TRBV29-1 | 12
SVSPGVYEQY | TRBV29-1 | 10
ASSLVSVWSYEQY | TRBV7-2 | 13
ASSLRDLRPREQF | TRBV7-9 | 13
ASRPLLSGRRETQY | TRBV6-2/TRBV6-3 | 14
ASSLGQLQETQY | TRBV7-2 | 12
ASSFKPQETGTQY | TRBV12-3/TRBV12-4 | 13
ASSQDLRTDTQY | TRBV3-1 | 12
ASSQAGRARWGNEQF | TRBV4-1 | 15
SAIDSPNYGYT | TRBV20-1 | 11
ASSARLAGKETQY | TRBV5-1 | 13
ASSQGQRWGYT | TRBV3-1 | 11
SVCTGANYEQY | TRBV29-1 | 11
ASSLDGASYEQY | TRBV7-8 | 12
ASSLGGTGGRSPLH | TRBV7-9 | 14
ASGFSGQGAGQPQH | TRBV6-6 | 14
ASSGPAGVHNEQF | TRBV25-1 | 13
AWRAGFSYEQY | TRBV30 | 11
ASSEALQGYEQY | TRBV2 | 12
ASRRTSGGTGELF | TRBV5-1 | 13
ASSEALRGGYTEAF | TRBV2 | 14
ATSDGGAFTGELF | TRBV24-1 | 13
ASSFLQGESNQPQH | TRBV12-3/TRBV12-4 | 14
ASSLTGTIPYEQY | TRBV12-3/TRBV12-4 | 13
ASSPPVSGGKDYEQY | TRBV18 | 15
ASSLEGLAGPPYNEQF | TRBV6-2/TRBV6-3 | 16
ASRPGGGSSYNEQF | TRBV25-1 | 14
ATSFGSPTDTEAF | TRBV15 | 13
SARVRGGSSNQPQH | TRBV20-1 | 14
ASASSIYEQY | TRBV6-2/TRBV6-3 | 10
ASSPQTGDFTEAF | TRBV7-9 | 13
ASSLMSREFGNQPQH | TRBV7-2 | 15
ASRRVWGSGTDTQY | TRBV7-2 | 14
ASSQAGEYYEQY | TRBV6-6 | 12
ASGTSGGAGAGELF | TRBV2 | 14
ASQTGPNTEAF | TRBV7-3 | 11
ASRLTGLAAYNEQF | TRBV7-9 | 14
ASSFRGTETQY | TRBV12-3/TRBV12-4 | 11
ALRGGDSFNEQF | TRBV2 | 12
ASSVGRMNTEAF | TRBV19 | 12